This entry describes one TCR beta chain. The antigen remains undetermined. Only in-frame clones appear in the TCRdb table, and some are missing; sequencing was by immunoSEQ multiplex PCR. The table has some 90,000 clones, under 95% seen once. The record originates from a study of OX40 agonist ivuxolimab in advanced cancers. The wider study: The treatment was a fully human IgG2 OX40 agonist, ivuxolimab.

With 4 bases removed from V and 7 bases from J, the gap between germline ends came to 14 bases. CDR1 SGHTA and CDR2 FQGNSA come from the germline V gene. The CDR3 contains 14 residues. Study results and limitations: Some nonresponders also had low normalized T-cell clonal expansion. In the 0.1 to 3.0 mg/kg range, CD4+ and CD8+ blood T cells had expanded clonally by week 6.

The sample consisted of CD4+ or CD8+ T cells sorted from blood, taken in a trial of the OX40 agonist ivuxolimab. The clonotype originates from an adult with an advanced solid tumor such as melanoma, head and neck, liver or kidney cancer. The chain employs TRBV7-2 and TRBJ2-1; possibly TRBD1 for D (7 bases). The CDR3 protein is CASSYKGAGNEQFF. For the CDR3, the DNA is TGTGCCAGCAGCTACAAGGGGGCGGGGAATGAGCAGTTCTTC.